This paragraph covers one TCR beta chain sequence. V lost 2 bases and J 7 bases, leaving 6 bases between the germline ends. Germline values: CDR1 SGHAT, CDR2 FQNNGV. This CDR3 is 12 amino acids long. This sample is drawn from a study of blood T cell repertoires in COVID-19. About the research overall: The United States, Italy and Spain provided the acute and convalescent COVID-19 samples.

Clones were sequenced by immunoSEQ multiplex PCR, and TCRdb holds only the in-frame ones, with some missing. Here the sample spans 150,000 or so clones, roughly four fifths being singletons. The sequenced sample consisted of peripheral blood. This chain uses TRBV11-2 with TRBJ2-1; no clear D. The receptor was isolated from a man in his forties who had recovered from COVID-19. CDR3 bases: TGTGCCAGCAGCTTAATCGTAAATGAGCAGTTCTTC. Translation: CASSLIVNEQFF. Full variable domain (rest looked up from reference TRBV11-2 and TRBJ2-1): EAGVAQSPRYKIIEKRQSVAFWCNPISGHATLYWYQQILGQGPKLLIQFQNNGVVDDSQLPKDRFSAERLKGVDSTLKIQPAKLEDSAVYLCASSLIVNEQFFGPGTRLTVL.